This T cell receptor (beta chain) was sequenced during a study of control samples from healthy donors and cancer patients. In germline, CDR1 is SGHTA, CDR2 FQGNSA. The CDR3 runs to 15 residues. V lost 5 bases, J lost 2 bases, and 16 bases lay in between. Data came from immunoSEQ multiplex PCR; TCRdb stores just in-frame clones and leaves some out. The sample includes 82,000 or so clones, roughly 94% of them seen just once. V gene TRBV7-2 combines with J gene TRBJ2-7; D is possibly TRBD1 (6 bases). The material sequenced was blood. The sequence derives from a young woman in good health. CDR3 DNA sequence: TGTGCCAGCAGCCCTGGACAGAATCCCGCCTACGAGCAGTACTTC. As protein: CASSPGQNPAYEQYF. Supplemented by reference TRBV7-2 and TRBJ2-7, the full variable domain reads GAGVSQSPSNKVTEKGKDVELRCDPISGHTALYWYRQSLGQGLEFLIYFQGNSAPDKSGLPSDRFSAERTGGSVSTLTIQRTQQEDSAVYLCASSPGQNPAYEQYFGPGTRLTVT.